The 8 T cell receptor beta chains in this list originate from one sample, sequenced in a study of T cells in Graves' hyperthyroidism and ophthalmopathy. RNA transcripts provided the source from which TCR beta CDR3 regions were amplified. A first-round RT-PCR of the TCR CDR3 used the HTBI primer set. TCRdb processed the multiplex PCR reads anew with MiXCR; each CDR3 protein has one entry. In the table there are 450,000 to 700,000 distinct CDR3 sequences, roughly 46% of which are singletons. The sequenced sample consisted of peripheral blood or thyroid tissue (not recorded which). All receptors derive from an adult woman with Graves' disease, either hyperthyroidism or ophthalmopathy (not recorded which).

The rearrangement joins TRBV7-2 to TRBJ2-7; 9 bases agree with TRBD1. V lost 1 base, J lost 10 bases, and 8 bases stayed unmatched. The CDR3 spans 14 residues. The germline CDR1 and CDR2 sequences are SGHTA and FQGNSA. The CDR3 nucleotides are TGTGCCAGCAGCTTAGGCTTGTACAGGGGGCTTCAGTACTTC. Protein sequence: CASSLGLYRGLQYF.

The J gene is TRBJ2-7, the V gene TRBV28; 8 bases are a match to TRBD1. The germline V gene encodes CDR1 MDHEN and CDR2 SYDVKM. V lost 8 bases to trimming and J lost 6 bases; unmatched junction nucleotides: 12. This CDR3 is built from 14 residues. The CDR3 protein is CASLSGQGAREQYF. The DNA for the CDR3 is TGTGCCAGCCTTTCAGGGCAGGGGGCCCGCGAGCAGTACTTC.

This clonotype showed up just once. The V gene is TRBV27, the J gene TRBJ1-6; D ambiguous. The germline V gene encodes CDR1 MNHEY and CDR2 SMNVEV (reference sequence). This CDR3 is built from 14 residues. The ends were cut back, 8 bases at V and 9 bases at J, with 17 bases in the middle. This CDR3 is CASALGTGPSPLHF. The CDR3 region has the DNA TGTGCCAGCGCCCTGGGCACGGGTCCTTCACCCCTCCACTTT.

This clonotype showed up just a few times. The chain couples TRBV7-9 to TRBJ2-7; D is unresolved. Germline V CDR1 and CDR2: SEHNR, FQNEAQ (reference sequence). The CDR3 spans 13 residues. Trimming shortened V by 9 bases and J by 3 bases, and 15 bases separated the two germline ends. The CDR3, as DNA: TGTGCCAGTAGTATACGGAATTTCTACGAGCAGTACTTC. Its protein is CASSIRNFYEQYF.

On this clonotype: This may be a read error, as it is one base from a much larger clone. V usage is TRBV5-1 and J usage is TRBJ2-5; D is unclear. This CDR3 is built from 13 residues. The germline CDR1 and CDR2 sequences are SGHRS and YFSETQ. CDR3 in amino acids: CASGLTAIETQYF. The CDR3 DNA reads TGCGCCAGCGGCTTGACGGCTATAGAGACCCAGTACTTC.

The table lists this clonotype with a few counts. The chain has TRBV29-1 and TRBJ1-2; the match to TRBD1 covers 7 bases. The V segment lost 4 bases and the J segment 8 bases; nucleotides outside the gene matches: 7. This CDR3 contains 12 residues. Germline V gene sequence: CDR1 SQVTM, CDR2 ANQGSEA. The CDR3 spells CSVVGQESGYTF. The CDR3 DNA follows: TGCAGCGTTGTAGGACAGGAGTCGGGCTACACCTTC.

The chain recombines TRBV7-9 with TRBJ1-3; a weak D match, TRBD1 (5 bases). The CDR3 is 14 residues long. Germline CDR1 SEHNR, CDR2 FQNEAQ (reference sequence). Between the trimmed V and J ends, which lost 5 bases and 5 bases, there was a span of 13 bases. The CDR3: CASSKIAGRNTIYF. Here the CDR3 DNA reads TGTGCCAGCAGCAAGATAGCAGGGAGAAACACCATATATTTT.

In its sample, this clonotype was seen many times. J is TRBJ2-7 and V is TRBV7-8; TRBD1 is a possible D gene (6 bases). Germline CDR1 SGHVS, CDR2 FQNEAQ. Trimming removed 5 bases at V and 3 bases at J, with 11 bases between. The CDR3 is 13 amino acids. CDR3 sequence: CASSRGHGYEQYF. The CDR3 DNA follows: TGTGCCAGCAGCCGGGGACATGGCTACGAGCAGTACTTC.